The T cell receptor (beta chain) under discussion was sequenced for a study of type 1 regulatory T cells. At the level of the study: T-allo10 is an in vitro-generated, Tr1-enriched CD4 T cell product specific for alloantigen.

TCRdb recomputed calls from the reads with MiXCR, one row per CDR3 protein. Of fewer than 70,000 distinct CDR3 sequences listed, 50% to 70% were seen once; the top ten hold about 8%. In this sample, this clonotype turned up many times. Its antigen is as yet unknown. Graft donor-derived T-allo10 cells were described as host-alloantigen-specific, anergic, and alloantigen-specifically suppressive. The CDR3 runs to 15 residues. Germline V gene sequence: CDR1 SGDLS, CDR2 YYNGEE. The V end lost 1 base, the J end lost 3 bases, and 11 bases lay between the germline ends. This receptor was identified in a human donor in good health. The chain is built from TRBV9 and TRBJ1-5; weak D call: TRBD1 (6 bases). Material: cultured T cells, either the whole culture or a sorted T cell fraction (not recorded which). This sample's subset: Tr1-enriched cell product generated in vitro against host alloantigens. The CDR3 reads CASSVTGIANQPQHF. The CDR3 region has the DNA TGTGCCAGCAGCGTAACAGGGATTGCCAATCAGCCCCAGCATTTT.